The source of this T cell receptor beta chain is a study of cytomegalovirus exposure and HLA in healthy donors. The study's findings and limits: Common viral pathogens seemed, in a later analysis, to connect with several of the most significant clusters. Later analysis revealed greater clonal expansion in HLA-associated TCR beta chains than in equally common others.

The CDR3 length is 16 residues. Germline lookup yields CDR1 MGHRA and CDR2 YSYEKL. V shed 2 bases and J shed 0 bases, with 11 bases lying between them. A few counts support this clone. What it binds is not known. Vbeta (60) and Jbeta (13) primers were used in the PCR. Method: immunoSEQ multiplex PCR; TCRdb's copy keeps in-frame clones and lacks some. The sample includes 120,000 or so clones, around four fifths of them seen just once. Sequenced material: PBMCs. This rearrangement joins TRBV4-1 to TRBJ1-3; no reliable D call. The sequence was collected from a man aged 18 to 30 in good health and CMV-seropositive. For the CDR3, the DNA is TGCGCCAGCAGCCAAACAGCATTCGGCTCTGGAAACACCATATATTTT. Translating it yields CASSQTAFGSGNTIYF.